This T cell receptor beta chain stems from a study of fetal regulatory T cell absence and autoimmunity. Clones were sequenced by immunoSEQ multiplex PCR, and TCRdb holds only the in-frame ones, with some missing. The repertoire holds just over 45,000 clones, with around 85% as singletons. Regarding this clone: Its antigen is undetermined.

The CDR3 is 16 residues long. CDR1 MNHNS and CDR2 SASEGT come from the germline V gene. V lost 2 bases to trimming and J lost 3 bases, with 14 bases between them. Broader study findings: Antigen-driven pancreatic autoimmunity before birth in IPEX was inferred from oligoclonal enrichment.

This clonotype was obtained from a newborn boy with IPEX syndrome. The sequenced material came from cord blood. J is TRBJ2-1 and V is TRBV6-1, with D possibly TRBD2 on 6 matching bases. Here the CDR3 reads CASSETPGRSYNEQFF. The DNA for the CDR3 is TGTGCCAGCAGTGAAACCCCGGGGAGGAGCTACAATGAGCAGTTCTTC.